This TCR beta chain was recorded in a study of radiotherapy plus CTLA-4 blockade in lung cancer. Study in general: Objective responses were observed in around a sixth of patients, and disease control was achieved by 30% to 35%. Broader study findings: There was expansion of tumor-derived TCR clones in blood after radiotherapy plus ipilimumab. Interferon-beta and early blood T cell clone dynamics reportedly predicted response best.

The table lists this clone with a count of one. Its antigen is not identified. Focal radiation plus CTLA-4 blockade with ipilimumab was administered to patients who had chemo-refractory metastatic non-small-cell lung cancer. CDR1 is SNHLY and CDR2 is FYNNEI in the germline V gene. V lost 7 bases and J lost 1, with 11 bases in between. The CDR3 has 15 amino acids. Sequencing used immunoSEQ multiplex PCR; TCRdb keeps in-frame clones, though not all of them. The sample yields over 30,000 clones, 60% to 80% seen once. The J gene is TRBJ2-6, the V gene TRBV2; D gene unclear. The specimen was peripheral blood, collected from a patient treated with radiotherapy plus ipilimumab. The receptor's source is a human donor with non-small cell lung cancer whose response to radiotherapy plus ipilimumab could not be evaluated. The CDR3 reads CASMIRPSGANVLTF. CDR3 DNA: TGTGCCAGCATGATCAGGCCGTCTGGGGCCAACGTCCTGACTTTC.